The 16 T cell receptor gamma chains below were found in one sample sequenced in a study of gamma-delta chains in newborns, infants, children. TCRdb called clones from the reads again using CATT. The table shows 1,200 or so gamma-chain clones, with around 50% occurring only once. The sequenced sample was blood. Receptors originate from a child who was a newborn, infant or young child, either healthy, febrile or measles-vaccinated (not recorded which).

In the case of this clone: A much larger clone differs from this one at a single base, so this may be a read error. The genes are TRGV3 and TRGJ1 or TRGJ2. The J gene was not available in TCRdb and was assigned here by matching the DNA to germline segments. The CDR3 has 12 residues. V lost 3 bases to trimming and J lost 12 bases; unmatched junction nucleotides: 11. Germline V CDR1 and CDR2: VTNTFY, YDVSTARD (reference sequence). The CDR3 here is CATWDGPWAKLF. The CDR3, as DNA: TGTGCCACCTGGGACGGGCCTTGGGCGAAACTCTTT.

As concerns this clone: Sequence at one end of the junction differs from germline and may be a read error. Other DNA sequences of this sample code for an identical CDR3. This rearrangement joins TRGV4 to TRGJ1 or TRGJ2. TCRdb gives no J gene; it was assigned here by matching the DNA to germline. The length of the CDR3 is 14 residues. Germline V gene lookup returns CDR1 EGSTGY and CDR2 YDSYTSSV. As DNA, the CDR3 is TGCGCCACCTGGGATGGGCGCTTTTATTATAAGAAACTCTTT. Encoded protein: CATWDGRFYYKKLF.

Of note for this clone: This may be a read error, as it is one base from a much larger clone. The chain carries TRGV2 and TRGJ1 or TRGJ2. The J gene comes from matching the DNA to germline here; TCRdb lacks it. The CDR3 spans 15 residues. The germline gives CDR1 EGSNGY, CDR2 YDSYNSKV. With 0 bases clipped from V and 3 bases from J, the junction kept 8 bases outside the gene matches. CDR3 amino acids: CATWDGAGFYYKKLF. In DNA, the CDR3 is TGTGCCACCTGGGACGGGGCTGGGTTTTATTATAAGAAACTCTTT.

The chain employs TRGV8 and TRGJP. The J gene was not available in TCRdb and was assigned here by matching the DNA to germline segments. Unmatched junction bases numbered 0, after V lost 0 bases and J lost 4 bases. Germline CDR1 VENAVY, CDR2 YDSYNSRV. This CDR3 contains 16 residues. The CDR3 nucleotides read TGTGCCACCTGGGATAGGCAAGAGTTGGGCAAAAAAATCAAGGTATTT. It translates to CATWDRQELGKKIKVF.

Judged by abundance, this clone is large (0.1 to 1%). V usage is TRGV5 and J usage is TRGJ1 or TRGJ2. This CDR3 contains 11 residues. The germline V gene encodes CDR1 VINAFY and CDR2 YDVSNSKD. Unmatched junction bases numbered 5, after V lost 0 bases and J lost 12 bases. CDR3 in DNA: TGTGCCACCTGGGACAGGCGCGGGAAACTCTTT. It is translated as CATWDRRGKLF.

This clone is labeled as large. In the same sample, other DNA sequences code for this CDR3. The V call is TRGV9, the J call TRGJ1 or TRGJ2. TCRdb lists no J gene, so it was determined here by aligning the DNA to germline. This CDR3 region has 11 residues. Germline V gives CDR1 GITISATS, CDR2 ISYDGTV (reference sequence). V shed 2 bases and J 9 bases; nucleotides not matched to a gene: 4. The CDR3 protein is CALWEGGKKLF. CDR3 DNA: TGTGCCTTGTGGGAGGGGGGTAAGAAACTCTTT.

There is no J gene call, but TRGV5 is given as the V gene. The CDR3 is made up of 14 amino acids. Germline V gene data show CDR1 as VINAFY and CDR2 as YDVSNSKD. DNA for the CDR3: TGTGCCACCTGGGACGGGTCCCCCCATATTAACAAACTATTT. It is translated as CATWDGSPHINKLF.

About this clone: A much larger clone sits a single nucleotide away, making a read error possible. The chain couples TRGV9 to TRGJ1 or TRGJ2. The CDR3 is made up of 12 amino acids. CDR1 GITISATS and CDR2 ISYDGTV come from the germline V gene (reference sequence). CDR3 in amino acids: CALLEISDKKLF. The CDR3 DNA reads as TGTGCCTTGTTGGAGATTTCCGATAAGAAACTCTTT.

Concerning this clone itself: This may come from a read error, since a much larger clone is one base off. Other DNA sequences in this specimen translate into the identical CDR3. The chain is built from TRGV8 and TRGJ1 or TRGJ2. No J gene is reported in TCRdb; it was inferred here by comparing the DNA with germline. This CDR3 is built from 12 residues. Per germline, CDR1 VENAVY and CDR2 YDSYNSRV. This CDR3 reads CATWDGDYKKLF. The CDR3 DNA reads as TGCGCCACCTGGGATGGCGATTATAAGAAACTCTTT.

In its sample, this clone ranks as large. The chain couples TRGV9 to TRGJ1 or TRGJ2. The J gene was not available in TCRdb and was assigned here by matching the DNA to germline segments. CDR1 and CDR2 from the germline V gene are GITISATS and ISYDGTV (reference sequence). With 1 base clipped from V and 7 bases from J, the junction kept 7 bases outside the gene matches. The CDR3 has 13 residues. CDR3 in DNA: TGTGCCTTGTGGGAGGTAGGGGACTATAAGAAACTCTTT. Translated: CALWEVGDYKKLF.

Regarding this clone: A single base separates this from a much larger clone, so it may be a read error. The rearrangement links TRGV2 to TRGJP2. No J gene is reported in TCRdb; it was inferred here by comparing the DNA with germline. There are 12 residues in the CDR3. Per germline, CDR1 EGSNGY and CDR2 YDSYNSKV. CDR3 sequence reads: CAAWDGDWIKTF. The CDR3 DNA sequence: TGTGCCGCCTGGGACGGAGATTGGATCAAGACGTTT.

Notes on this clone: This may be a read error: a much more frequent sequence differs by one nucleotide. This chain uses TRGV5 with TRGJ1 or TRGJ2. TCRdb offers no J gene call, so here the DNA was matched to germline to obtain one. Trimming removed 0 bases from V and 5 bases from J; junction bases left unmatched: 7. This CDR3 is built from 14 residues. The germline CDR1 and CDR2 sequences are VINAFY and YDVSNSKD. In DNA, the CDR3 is TGTGCCACCTGGGACAGGTCCAGGGATTATAAGAAACTCTTT. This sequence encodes CATWDRSRDYKKLF.

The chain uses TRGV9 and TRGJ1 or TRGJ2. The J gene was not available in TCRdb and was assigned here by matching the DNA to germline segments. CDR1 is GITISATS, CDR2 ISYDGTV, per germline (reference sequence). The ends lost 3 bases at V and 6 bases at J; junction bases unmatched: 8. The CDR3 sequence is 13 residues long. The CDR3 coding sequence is TGTGCCTTGTGGGAGATTTCTGGTTATAAGAAACTCTTT. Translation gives CALWEISGYKKLF.

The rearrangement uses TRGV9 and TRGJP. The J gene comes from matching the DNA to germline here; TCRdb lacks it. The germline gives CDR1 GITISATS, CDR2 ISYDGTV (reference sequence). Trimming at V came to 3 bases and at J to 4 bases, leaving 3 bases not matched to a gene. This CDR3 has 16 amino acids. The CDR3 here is CALWESQELGKKIKVF. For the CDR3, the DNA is TGTGCCTTGTGGGAGTCTCAAGAGTTGGGCAAAAAAATCAAGGTATTT.

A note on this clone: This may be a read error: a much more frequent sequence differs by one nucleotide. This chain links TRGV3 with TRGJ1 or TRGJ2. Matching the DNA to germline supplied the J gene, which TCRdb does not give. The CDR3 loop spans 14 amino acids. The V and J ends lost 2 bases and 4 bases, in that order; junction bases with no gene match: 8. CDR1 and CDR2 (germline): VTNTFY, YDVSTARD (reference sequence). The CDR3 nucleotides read TGTGCCACCTGGGACATGCCGCGGTATTATAAGAAACTCTTT. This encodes CATWDMPRYYKKLF.

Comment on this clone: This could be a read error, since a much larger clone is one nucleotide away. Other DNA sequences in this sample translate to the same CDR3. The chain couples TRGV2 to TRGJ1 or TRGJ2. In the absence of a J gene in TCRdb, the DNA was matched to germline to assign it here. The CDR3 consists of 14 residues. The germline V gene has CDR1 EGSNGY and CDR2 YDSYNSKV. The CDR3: CATWDGRGGFKKLF. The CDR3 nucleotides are TGCGCCACCTGGGACGGGAGGGGGGGTTTTAAGAAACTCTTT.